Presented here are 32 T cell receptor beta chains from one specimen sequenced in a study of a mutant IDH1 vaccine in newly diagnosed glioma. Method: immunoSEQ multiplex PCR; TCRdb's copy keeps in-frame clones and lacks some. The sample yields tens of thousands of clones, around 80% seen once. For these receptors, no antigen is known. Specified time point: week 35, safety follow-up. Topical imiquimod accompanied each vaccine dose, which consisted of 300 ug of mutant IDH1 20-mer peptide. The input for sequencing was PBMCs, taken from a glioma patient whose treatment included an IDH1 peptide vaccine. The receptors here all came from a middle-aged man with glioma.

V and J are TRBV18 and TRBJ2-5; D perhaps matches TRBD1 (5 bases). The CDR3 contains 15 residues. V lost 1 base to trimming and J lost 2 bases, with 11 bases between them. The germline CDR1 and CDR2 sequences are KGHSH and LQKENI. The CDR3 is CASSPLQDKQETQYF. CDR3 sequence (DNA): TGTGCCAGCTCACCACTTCAGGACAAACAAGAGACCCAGTACTTC.

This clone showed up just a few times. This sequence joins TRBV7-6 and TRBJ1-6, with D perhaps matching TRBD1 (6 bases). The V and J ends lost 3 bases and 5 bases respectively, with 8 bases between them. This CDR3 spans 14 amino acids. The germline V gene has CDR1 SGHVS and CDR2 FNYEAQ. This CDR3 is CASSFTGNNSPLHF. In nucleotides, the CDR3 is TGTGCCAGCAGCTTTACAGGGAATAATTCACCCCTCCACTTT.

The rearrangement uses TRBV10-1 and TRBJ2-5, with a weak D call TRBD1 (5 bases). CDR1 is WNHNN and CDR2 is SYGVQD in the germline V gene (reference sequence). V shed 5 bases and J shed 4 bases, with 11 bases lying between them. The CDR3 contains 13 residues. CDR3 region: CASSQGAAETQYF. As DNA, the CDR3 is TGCGCCAGCAGTCAAGGGGCCGCAGAGACCCAGTACTTC.

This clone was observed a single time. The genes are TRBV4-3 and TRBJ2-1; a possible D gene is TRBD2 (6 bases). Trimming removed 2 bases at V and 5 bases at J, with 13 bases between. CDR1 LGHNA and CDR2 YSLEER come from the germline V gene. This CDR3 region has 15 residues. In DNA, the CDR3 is TGCGCCAGCAGCCAAAACCCGGGGGATAACAATGAGCAGTTCTTC. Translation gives CASSQNPGDNNEQFF.

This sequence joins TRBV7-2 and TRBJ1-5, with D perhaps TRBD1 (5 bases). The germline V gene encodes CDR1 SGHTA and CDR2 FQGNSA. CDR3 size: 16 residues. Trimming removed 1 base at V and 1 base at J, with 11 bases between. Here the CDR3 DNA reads TGTGCCAGCAGCTTAGGTCAGGGTCGGAGCAATCAGCCCCAGCATTTT. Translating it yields CASSLGQGRSNQPQHF.

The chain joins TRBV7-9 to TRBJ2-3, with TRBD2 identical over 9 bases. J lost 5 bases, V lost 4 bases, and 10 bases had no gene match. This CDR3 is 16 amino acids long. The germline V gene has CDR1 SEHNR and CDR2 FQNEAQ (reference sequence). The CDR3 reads CASSSRRGRAQDTQYF. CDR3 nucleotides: TGTGCCAGCAGCTCCCGTCGCGGGAGGGCCCAAGATACGCAGTATTTT.

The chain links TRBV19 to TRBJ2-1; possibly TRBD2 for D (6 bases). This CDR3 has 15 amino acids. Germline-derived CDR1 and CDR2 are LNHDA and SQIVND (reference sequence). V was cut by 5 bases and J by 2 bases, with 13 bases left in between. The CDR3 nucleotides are TGTGCCAGTAGTGATAGCGGTGGGCCCTACAATGAGCAGTTCTTC. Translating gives CASSDSGGPYNEQFF.

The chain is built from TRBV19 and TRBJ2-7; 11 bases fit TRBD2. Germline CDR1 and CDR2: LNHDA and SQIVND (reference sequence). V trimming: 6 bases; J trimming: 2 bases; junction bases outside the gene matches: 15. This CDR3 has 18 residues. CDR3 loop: CASRGGAASGRRTYEQYF. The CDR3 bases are TGTGCCAGTAGGGGTGGGGCGGCTAGCGGGAGGAGAACCTACGAGCAGTACTTC. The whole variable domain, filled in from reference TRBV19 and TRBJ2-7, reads DGGITQSPKYLFRKEGQNVTLSCEQNLNHDAMYWYRQDPGQGLRLIYYSQIVNDFQKGDIAEGYSVSREKKESFPLTVTSAQKNPTAFYLCASRGGAASGRRTYEQYFGPGTRLTVT.

CDR3 amino acids: CASSQVRLARTDTQYF. The DNA of the CDR3 is TGTGCCAGCAGCCAAGTTAGACTAGCGCGCACAGATACGCAGTATTTT. The chain combines TRBV14 with TRBJ2-3; 8 bases match TRBD2. Germline V gene data show CDR1 as SGHDN and CDR2 as FVKESK. This CDR3 has 16 residues. V lost 1 base to trimming and J lost 1 base; unmatched junction nucleotides: 4.

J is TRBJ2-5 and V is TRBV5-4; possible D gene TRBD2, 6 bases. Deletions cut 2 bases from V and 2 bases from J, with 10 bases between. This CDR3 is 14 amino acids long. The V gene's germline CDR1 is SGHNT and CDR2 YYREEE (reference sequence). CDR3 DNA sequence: TGTGCCAGCAGCTTCGGGGGTCCACAAGAGACCCAGTACTTC. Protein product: CASSFGGPQETQYF. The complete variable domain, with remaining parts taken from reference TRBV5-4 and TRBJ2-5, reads ETGVTQSPTHLIKTRGQQVTLRCSSQSGHNTVSWYQQALGQGPQFIFQYYREEENGRGNFPPRFSGLQFPNYSSELNVNALELDDSALYLCASSFGGPQETQYFGPGTRLLVL.

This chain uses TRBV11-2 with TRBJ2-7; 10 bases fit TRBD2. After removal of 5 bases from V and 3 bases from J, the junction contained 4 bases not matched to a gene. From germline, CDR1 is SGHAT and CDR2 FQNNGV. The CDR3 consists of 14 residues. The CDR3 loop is CASSLAGVLYEQYF. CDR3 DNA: TGTGCCAGCAGCCTAGCGGGAGTTCTCTACGAGCAGTACTTC.

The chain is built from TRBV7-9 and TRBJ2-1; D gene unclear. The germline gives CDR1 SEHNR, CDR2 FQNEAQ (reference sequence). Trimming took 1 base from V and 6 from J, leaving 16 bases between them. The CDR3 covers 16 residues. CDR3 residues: CASSLEEGPQFNEQFF. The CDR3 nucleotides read TGTGCCAGCAGCTTAGAAGAAGGGCCTCAATTCAATGAGCAGTTCTTC.

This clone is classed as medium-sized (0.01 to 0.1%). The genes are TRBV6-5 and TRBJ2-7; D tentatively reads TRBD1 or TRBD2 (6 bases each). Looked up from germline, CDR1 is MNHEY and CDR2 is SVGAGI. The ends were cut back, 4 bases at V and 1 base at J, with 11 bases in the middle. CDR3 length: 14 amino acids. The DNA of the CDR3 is TGTGCCAGCAGTTGGGGGGCCCGGTCCTACGAGCAGTACTTC. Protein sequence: CASSWGARSYEQYF.

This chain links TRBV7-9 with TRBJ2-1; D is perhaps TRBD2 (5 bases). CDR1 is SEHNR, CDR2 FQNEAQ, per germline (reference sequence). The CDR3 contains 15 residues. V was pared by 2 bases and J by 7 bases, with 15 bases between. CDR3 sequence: CASSLSGNTLNEQFF. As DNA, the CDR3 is TGTGCCAGCAGCTTATCCGGGAATACTCTTAATGAGCAGTTCTTC.

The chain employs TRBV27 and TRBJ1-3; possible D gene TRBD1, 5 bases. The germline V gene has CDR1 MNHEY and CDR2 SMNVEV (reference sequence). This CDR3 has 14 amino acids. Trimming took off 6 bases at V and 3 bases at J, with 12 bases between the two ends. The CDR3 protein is CASRLQGNGNTIYF. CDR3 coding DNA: TGTGCCAGCAGACTCCAGGGAAATGGAAACACCATATATTTT.

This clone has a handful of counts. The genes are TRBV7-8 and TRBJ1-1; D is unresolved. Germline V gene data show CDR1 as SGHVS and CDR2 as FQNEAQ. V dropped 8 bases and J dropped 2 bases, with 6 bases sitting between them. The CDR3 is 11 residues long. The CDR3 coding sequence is TGTGCCAGCCTCAGCAACACTGAAGCTTTCTTT. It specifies CASLSNTEAFF.

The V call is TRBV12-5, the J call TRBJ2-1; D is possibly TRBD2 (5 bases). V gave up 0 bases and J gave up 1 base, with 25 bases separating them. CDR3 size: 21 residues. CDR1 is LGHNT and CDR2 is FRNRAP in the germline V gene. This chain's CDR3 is CASGLVFAAPPERKSYNEQFF. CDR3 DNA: TGTGCTAGTGGTTTGGTATTTGCTGCCCCCCCCGAGCGGAAATCCTACAATGAGCAGTTCTTC.

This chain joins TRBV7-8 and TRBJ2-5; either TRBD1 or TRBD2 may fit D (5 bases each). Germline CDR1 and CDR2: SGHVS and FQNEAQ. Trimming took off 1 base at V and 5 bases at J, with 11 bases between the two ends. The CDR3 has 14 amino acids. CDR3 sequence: CASSLGGATETQYF. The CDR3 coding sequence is TGTGCCAGCAGCTTAGGAGGGGCGACGGAGACCCAGTACTTC. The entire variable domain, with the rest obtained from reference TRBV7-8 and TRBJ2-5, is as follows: GAGVSQSPRYKVAKRGQDVALRCDPISGHVSLFWYQQALGQGPEFLTYFQNEAQLDKSGLPSDRFFAERPEGSVSTLKIQRTQQEDSAVYLCASSLGGATETQYFGPGTRLLVL.

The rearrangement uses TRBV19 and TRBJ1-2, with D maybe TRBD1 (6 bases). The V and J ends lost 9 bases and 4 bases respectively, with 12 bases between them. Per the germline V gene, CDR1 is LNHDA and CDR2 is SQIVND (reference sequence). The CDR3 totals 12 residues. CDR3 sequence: CASRDTLYGYTF. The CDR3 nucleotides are TGTGCCAGCCGGGACACCCTCTATGGCTACACCTTC.

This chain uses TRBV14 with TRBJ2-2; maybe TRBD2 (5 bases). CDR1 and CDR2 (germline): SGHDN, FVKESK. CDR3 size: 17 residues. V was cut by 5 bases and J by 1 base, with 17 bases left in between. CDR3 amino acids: CASSRYSDVGNTGELFF. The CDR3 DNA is TGTGCCAGCAGCAGGTATAGCGATGTAGGGAACACCGGGGAGCTGTTTTTT.

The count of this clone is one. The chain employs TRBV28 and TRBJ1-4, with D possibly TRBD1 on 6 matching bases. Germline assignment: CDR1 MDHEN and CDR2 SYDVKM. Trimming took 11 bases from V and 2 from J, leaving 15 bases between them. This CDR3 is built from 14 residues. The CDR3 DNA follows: TGTGCCGGGGGGGCAGGGAGGACTAATGAAAAACTGTTTTTT. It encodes CAGGAGRTNEKLFF.

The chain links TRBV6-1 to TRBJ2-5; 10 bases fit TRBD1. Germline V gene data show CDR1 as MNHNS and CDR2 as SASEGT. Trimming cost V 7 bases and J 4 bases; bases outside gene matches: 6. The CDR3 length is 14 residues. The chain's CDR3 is CASIRDRGGETQYF. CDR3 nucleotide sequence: TGTGCCAGCATCCGGGACAGGGGCGGAGAGACCCAGTACTTC.

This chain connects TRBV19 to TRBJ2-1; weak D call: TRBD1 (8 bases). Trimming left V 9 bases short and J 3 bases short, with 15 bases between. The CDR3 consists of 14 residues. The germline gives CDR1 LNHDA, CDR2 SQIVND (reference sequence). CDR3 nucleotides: TGTGCCAGCAACTACAGGGGGGGCTACAATGAGCAGTTCTTC. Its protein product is CASNYRGGYNEQFF. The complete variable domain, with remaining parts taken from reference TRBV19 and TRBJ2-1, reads DGGITQSPKYLFRKEGQNVTLSCEQNLNHDAMYWYRQDPGQGLRLIYYSQIVNDFQKGDIAEGYSVSREKKESFPLTVTSAQKNPTAFYLCASNYRGGYNEQFFGPGTRLTVL.

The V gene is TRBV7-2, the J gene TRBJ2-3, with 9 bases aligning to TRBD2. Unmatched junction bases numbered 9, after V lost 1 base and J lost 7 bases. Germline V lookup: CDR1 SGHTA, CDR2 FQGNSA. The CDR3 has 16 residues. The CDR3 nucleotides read TGTGCCAGCAGCTTAGAGCCTAGCGGGAAAATACATACGCAGTATTTT. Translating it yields CASSLEPSGKIHTQYF. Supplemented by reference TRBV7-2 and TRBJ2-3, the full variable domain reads GAGVSQSPSNKVTEKGKDVELRCDPISGHTALYWYRQSLGQGLEFLIYFQGNSAPDKSGLPSDRFSAERTGGSVSTLTIQRTQQEDSAVYLCASSLEPSGKIHTQYFGPGTRLTVL.

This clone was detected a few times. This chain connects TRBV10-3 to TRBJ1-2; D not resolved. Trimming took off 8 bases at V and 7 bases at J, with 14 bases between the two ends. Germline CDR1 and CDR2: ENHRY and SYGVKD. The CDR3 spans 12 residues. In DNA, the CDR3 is TGTGCCATCGCACCTTTCGAGGGTGGCTACACCTTC. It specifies CAIAPFEGGYTF.

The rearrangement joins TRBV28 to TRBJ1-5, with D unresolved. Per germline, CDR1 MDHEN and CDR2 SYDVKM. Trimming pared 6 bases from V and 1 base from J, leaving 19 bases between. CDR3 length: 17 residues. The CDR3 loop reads CASRDWARAGSNQPQHF. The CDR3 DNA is TGTGCCAGCAGGGACTGGGCCCGGGCGGGAAGCAATCAGCCCCAGCATTTT.

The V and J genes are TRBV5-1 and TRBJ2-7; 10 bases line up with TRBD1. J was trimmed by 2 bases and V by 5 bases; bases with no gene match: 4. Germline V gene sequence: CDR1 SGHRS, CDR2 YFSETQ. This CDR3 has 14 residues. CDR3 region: CASRATGGPYEQYF. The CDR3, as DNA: TGCGCCAGCAGAGCGACAGGGGGCCCCTACGAGCAGTACTTC.

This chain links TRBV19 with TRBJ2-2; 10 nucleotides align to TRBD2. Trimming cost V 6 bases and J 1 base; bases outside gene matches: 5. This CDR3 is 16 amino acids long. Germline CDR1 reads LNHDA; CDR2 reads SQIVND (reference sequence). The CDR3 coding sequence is TGTGCCAGTAGGACCGGGACTAGCGTGAACACCGGGGAGCTGTTTTTT. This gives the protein CASRTGTSVNTGELFF. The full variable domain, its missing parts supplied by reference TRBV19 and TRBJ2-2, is DGGITQSPKYLFRKEGQNVTLSCEQNLNHDAMYWYRQDPGQGLRLIYYSQIVNDFQKGDIAEGYSVSREKKESFPLTVTSAQKNPTAFYLCASRTGTSVNTGELFFGEGSRLTVL.

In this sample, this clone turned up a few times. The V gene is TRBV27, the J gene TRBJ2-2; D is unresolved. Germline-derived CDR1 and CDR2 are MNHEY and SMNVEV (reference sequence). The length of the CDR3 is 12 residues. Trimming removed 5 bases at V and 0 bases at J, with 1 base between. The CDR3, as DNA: TGTGCCAGCAGTCCGAACACCGGGGAGCTGTTTTTT. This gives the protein CASSPNTGELFF.

The CDR3: CASEDTSNTGELFF. The CDR3 nucleotides read TGCGCCAGCGAGGACACCTCGAACACCGGGGAGCTGTTTTTT. The chain recombines TRBV5-1 with TRBJ2-2; D is possibly TRBD1 (5 bases). Trimming left V 7 bases short and J 0 bases short, with 10 bases between. Per germline, CDR1 SGHRS and CDR2 YFSETQ. The length of the CDR3 is 14 residues.

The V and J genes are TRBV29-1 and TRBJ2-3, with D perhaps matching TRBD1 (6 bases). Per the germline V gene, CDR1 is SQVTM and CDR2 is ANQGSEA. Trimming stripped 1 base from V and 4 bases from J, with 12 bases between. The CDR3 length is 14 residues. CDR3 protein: CSVEGRGGPDTQYF. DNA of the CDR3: TGCAGCGTTGAAGGCAGGGGTGGCCCAGATACGCAGTATTTT.

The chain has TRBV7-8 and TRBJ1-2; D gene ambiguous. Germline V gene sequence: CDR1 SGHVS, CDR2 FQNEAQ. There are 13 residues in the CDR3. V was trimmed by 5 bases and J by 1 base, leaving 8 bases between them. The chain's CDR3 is CASSQGINYGYTF. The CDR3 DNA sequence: TGTGCCAGCAGCCAAGGGATTAACTATGGCTACACCTTC.